Following are 12 T cell receptor beta chains from one sample sequenced in a study of T-cell memory formation after mild COVID-19. Each CDR3 protein gets one entry after TCRdb re-called the 5' RACE reads with MiXCR. The table shows about 560,000 distinct CDR3 sequences, with approximately 18% occurring only once. Source material: PBMCs or a T cell subset sorted from them (not recorded which). The receptor set was obtained from an adult woman who had mild COVID-19 (a few samples of this study predate the infection). Cell type and time point are not known.

The genes are TRBV7-6 and TRBJ1-1, with unresolved D. CDR1 is SGHVS, CDR2 FNYEAQ, per germline. The V end was cut by 1 base, the J end by 5 bases, with 17 bases between. This CDR3 spans 16 amino acids. The CDR3 protein is CASSLVAGGRRTEAFF. The DNA of the CDR3 is TGTGCCAGCAGCTTAGTAGCTGGAGGAAGGCGGACTGAAGCTTTCTTT. Full variable domain (rest looked up from reference TRBV7-6 and TRBJ1-1): GAGVSQSPRYKVTKRGQDVALRCDPISGHVSLYWYRQALGQGPEFLTYFNYEAQQDKSGLPNDRFSAERPEGSISTLTIQRTEQRDSAMYRCASSLVAGGRRTEAFFGQGTRLTVV.

This clonotype appeared a few times. The V gene is TRBV29-1, the J gene TRBJ2-5, with 12 positions matching TRBD2. This CDR3 has 17 amino acids. Germline values: CDR1 SQVTM, CDR2 ANQGSEA. V lost 6 bases to trimming and J lost 5 bases; unmatched junction nucleotides: 16. CDR3 DNA sequence: TGCAGCGTCGCCTCACCGTGGCTAGCGGGGGGGGGTGAGACCCAGTACTTC. Its translation is CSVASPWLAGGGETQYF.

This clonotype was seen only a few times. The chain employs TRBV4-2 and TRBJ2-4; TRBD2 matches at 7 bases. V gave up 1 base and J gave up 10 bases; unmatched junction bases: 7. Germline V gives CDR1 LGHNA, CDR2 YNFKEQ. This CDR3 is 14 amino acids long. The CDR3 DNA follows: TGTGCCAGCAGCCAAGCGGCGGGAGAAGGAATTCAGTACTTC. Its protein is CASSQAAGEGIQYF.

Only a few counts were recorded for this clonotype. The rearrangement joins TRBV27 to TRBJ2-3, with 7 bases that match TRBD1. CDR1 is MNHEY, CDR2 SMNVEV, per germline (reference sequence). This CDR3 is built from 15 residues. Trimming took 4 bases from V and 1 from J; bases not matched to a gene: 5. CDR3 nucleotides: TGTGCCAGCAGTTCACCCCAGGGGGGCACAGATACGCAGTATTTT. It encodes CASSSPQGGTDTQYF.

This clonotype was seen only a few times. The V and J genes are TRBV20-1 and TRBJ1-2; 8 nucleotides match TRBD1. CDR1 DFQATT and CDR2 SNEGSKA come from the germline V gene (reference sequence). The length of the CDR3 is 12 residues. The trim removed 6 bases at V and 4 bases at J, leaving 4 bases unmatched. This CDR3 is CSAPDRGYGYTF. In nucleotides, the CDR3 is TGCAGTGCCCCTGACAGGGGCTATGGCTACACCTTC.

The chain uses TRBV7-9 and TRBJ2-3, with D perhaps assigned TRBD1 or TRBD2 (6 bases each). Germline V gene data show CDR1 as SEHNR and CDR2 as FQNEAQ (reference sequence). Trimming left V 4 bases short and J 0 bases short, with 26 bases between. The CDR3 is 20 residues long. The CDR3 sequence is CASSSPGAAANELSTDTQYF. The CDR3 nucleotides read TGTGCCAGCAGCTCCCCGGGGGCGGCTGCAAATGAACTAAGCACAGATACGCAGTATTTT.

The V call is TRBV18, the J call TRBJ2-6; D is unresolved. The CDR3 extends over 15 amino acids. With 6 bases removed from V and 2 bases from J, the gap between germline ends came to 11 bases. The germline gives CDR1 KGHSH, CDR2 LQKENI. As DNA, the CDR3 is TGTGCCAGCTCCCAAACAAGTCCTGGGGCCAACGTCCTGACTTTC. Protein: CASSQTSPGANVLTF. Full variable domain (outside the CDR3, taken from reference TRBV18 and TRBJ2-6): NAGVMQNPRHLVRRRGQEARLRCSPMKGHSHVYWYRQLPEEGLKFMVYLQKENIIDESGMPKERFSAEFPKEGPSILRIQQVVRGDSAAYFCASSQTSPGANVLTFGAGSRLTVL.

This clonotype was observed a handful of times. This chain connects TRBV5-1 to TRBJ2-5; D possibly corresponds to TRBD2 (6 bases). Trimming stripped 0 bases from V and 4 bases from J, with 13 bases between. The CDR3 extends over 15 amino acids. Germline lookup yields CDR1 SGHRS and CDR2 YFSETQ. CDR3 region: CASSLDVGGRETQYF. CDR3 coding DNA: TGCGCCAGCAGCTTGGATGTGGGGGGAAGAGAGACCCAGTACTTC.

The chain joins TRBV6-4 to TRBJ2-1, with 8 positions matching TRBD2. Germline assignment: CDR1 MRHNA and CDR2 SNTAGT. Losses at the gene ends were 2 bases for V and 8 bases for J; bases not matched to a gene: 11. The CDR3 covers 16 residues. As DNA, the CDR3 is TGTGCCAGCAGTGACAATACGGGAGGGCCGCGGGATGAGCAGTTCTTC. Residues: CASSDNTGGPRDEQFF.

The count of this clonotype is one. The genes are TRBV10-3 and TRBJ2-3; a weak D match, TRBD2 (5 bases). The germline V gene encodes CDR1 ENHRY and CDR2 SYGVKD. The V and J ends lost 8 bases and 1 base respectively, with 22 bases between them. The CDR3 is 17 amino acids. Written as DNA, the CDR3 is TGTGCCATCGGAACCAACCCCTCGGGATTCCGCACAGATACGCAGTATTTT. Its translation is CAIGTNPSGFRTDTQYF.

The chain couples TRBV27 to TRBJ2-1, with D tentatively TRBD1 (6 bases). The V gene's germline CDR1 is MNHEY and CDR2 SMNVEV (reference sequence). The length of the CDR3 is 14 residues. Deletions cut 1 base from V and 10 bases from J, with 14 bases between. Here the CDR3 DNA reads TGTGCCAGCAGTTTATGGACAGAGCGCAACGAGCAGTTCTTC. This translates into CASSLWTERNEQFF.

This clonotype was counted only a few times. This chain links TRBV27 with TRBJ1-2; D might be TRBD1 (6 bases). Per germline, CDR1 MNHEY and CDR2 SMNVEV (reference sequence). The CDR3 is 13 residues long. Deletions cut 3 bases from V and 6 bases from J, with 11 bases between. CDR3 sequence: CASSFINRDGYTF. The DNA for the CDR3 is TGTGCCAGCAGTTTCATAAACAGGGATGGCTACACCTTC.